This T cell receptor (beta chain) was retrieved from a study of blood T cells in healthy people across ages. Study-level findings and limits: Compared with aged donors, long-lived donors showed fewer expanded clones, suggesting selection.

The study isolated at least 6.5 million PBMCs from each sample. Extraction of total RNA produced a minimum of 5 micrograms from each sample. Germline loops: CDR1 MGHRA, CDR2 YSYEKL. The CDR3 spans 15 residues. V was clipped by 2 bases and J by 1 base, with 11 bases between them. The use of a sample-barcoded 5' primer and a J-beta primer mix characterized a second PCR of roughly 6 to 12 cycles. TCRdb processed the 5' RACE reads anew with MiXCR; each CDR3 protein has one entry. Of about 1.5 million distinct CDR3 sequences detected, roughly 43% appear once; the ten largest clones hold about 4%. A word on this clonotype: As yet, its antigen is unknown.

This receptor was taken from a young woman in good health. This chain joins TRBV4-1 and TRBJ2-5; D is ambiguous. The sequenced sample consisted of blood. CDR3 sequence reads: CASSQLLTPQETQYF. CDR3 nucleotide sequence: TGCGCCAGCAGCCAACTATTGACCCCCCAAGAGACCCAGTACTTC.